A selection of T cell receptor beta chains follows, all from one sample in a study of cytomegalovirus exposure and HLA in healthy donors. Repertoires were generated with immunoSEQ multiplex PCR, while TCRdb's copy carries only in-frame clones and drops some. The sample lists over 75,000 clones; 79% were seen once. What was sequenced was PBMCs. Every receptor here comes from a male donor in good health and CMV-seropositive. CDR3s leave out the opening cysteine and the closing phenylalanine or tryptophan. A D gene is named only where the DNA matches it firmly.

J	V	D	CDR3
TRBJ2-5	TRBV30	.	AWEEGGGRTQY
TRBJ1-2	TRBV30	TRBD1	AWSPDRGHGYT
TRBJ1-4	TRBV6-5	TRBD1	ASSPRTGGNEKLF
TRBJ2-1	TRBV6-5	TRBD1	ASSTPTGPNEQF
TRBJ2-1	TRBV30	TRBD2	AWSVPSGGIAEQF
TRBJ1-1	TRBV7-9	.	ASSLNGGQEAF
TRBJ1-5	TRBV30	.	AWSAQGPPPQH
TRBJ2-1	TRBV14	TRBD2	ASSQLGGAYNEQF
TRBJ1-6	TRBV19	TRBD1	ASSKRPTGVNSPLH
TRBJ2-1	TRBV5-4	TRBD1	ASSRGQGSNEQF
TRBJ2-1	TRBV5-4	TRBD2	ASSWLAGGYNEQF
TRBJ1-1	TRBV7-8	.	ASSSPDTMGTEAF
TRBJ1-5	TRBV7-2	.	ASSLEAGSGNQPQH
TRBJ2-5	TRBV5-4	.	ASSRFDQETQY
TRBJ1-2	TRBV9	TRBD1	GGDRVNGYT
TRBJ2-7	TRBV2	TRBD1	ASSVNRGFEQY
TRBJ1-5	TRBV21-1	.	ASSAPTGKNQPQH
TRBJ2-7	TRBV27	TRBD1	ASSSRTGGAVYGQY
TRBJ2-7	TRBV19	TRBD1	ASSLTGGNYEQY
TRBJ1-5	TRBV6-1	.	ASSALNQPQH
TRBJ1-4	TRBV7-2	TRBD1	ASSPSTGGYEKLF
TRBJ2-5	TRBV18	TRBD2	ASSALSGGTQETQY
TRBJ2-1	TRBV6-1	TRBD1	ASSFDRGVLNEQF
TRBJ2-3	TRBV5-1	TRBD2	ASGLAGDTQY
TRBJ1-6	TRBV19	TRBD1	ASSTLGQVNSPLH
TRBJ2-1	TRBV4-1	TRBD1	ASSLYRDSHEQF
TRBJ2-3	TRBV4-1	TRBD2	ASSQDRTSGGADTQY
TRBJ1-1	TRBV14	TRBD1	ASSQDWPGGRTEAF
TRBJ2-3	TRBV6-1	TRBD2	ASSEGGGSTDTQY
TRBJ2-1	TRBV6-5	TRBD1	ASTQTGGTYNEQF
TRBJ2-7	TRBV4-3	.	ASSQDEQGNYEQY
TRBJ2-3	TRBV10-3	TRBD1	AISEGDRVAY
TRBJ1-1	TRBV4-1	TRBD1	ASSLTRQGYTEAF
TRBJ2-3	TRBV4-1	TRBD1	ASSQADRASTDTQY
TRBJ2-2	TRBV27	.	ASSLTWNTGELF
TRBJ1-2	TRBV5-4	TRBD1	ASSLKTGGNYGYT
TRBJ2-1	TRBV2	TRBD2	TGGTSGAYNEQF
TRBJ1-1	TRBV7-6	.	ASSLVSEISEAF
TRBJ2-6	TRBV5-1	.	ASKEGFSGANVLT
TRBJ2-4	TRBV30	.	AWMGRKKNIQY
TRBJ1-2	TRBV5-1	.	ASSPGTSNYGYT
TRBJ1-1	TRBV4-1	.	ASSQGRVNTEAF
TRBJ2-4	TRBV5-1	.	ASSLSRVEDIQY
TRBJ2-2	TRBV7-3	.	ASSRDSSTGELF
TRBJ1-4	TRBV6-9	.	ASSYGGGNEKLF
TRBJ1-1	TRBV13	.	ASSPMGGQNTEAF
TRBJ1-1	TRBV6-5	TRBD1	ASSYGTGVNTEAF
TRBJ1-1	TRBV7-9	TRBD1	ASSEGQGSEAF
TRBJ2-3	TRBV5-1	.	ASSGGYNTDTQY
TRBJ1-5	TRBV9	.	ASSPRGGFQPQH
TRBJ2-5	TRBV6-5	TRBD1	ASSYEDRAVQY
TRBJ1-5	TRBV19	TRBD1	ASSPPRTGINQPQH
TRBJ1-5	TRBV11-2	.	ASSLDMSGQQPQH
TRBJ1-3	TRBV7-6	TRBD1	ASSLLSRTGTGNTIY